Shown below are 27 T cell receptor beta chains from a single sample sequenced in a study of blood T cells in healthy people across ages. For the second PCR, which ran for roughly 7 to 11 cycles, a sample-barcoded 5' primer and a J-beta primer mix were used. From the 5' RACE reads, TCRdb called clonotypes with MiXCR, one entry per CDR3 protein. The profile shows fewer than 2,000,000 distinct CDR3 sequences, about 35% of them singletons. Sequenced material: blood. These receptors all stem from a woman aged 25 to 39 in good health.

This clonotype was counted many times. The chain uses TRBV29-1 and TRBJ1-2; 7 bases fit TRBD1. In germline, CDR1 is SQVTM, CDR2 ANQGSEA. The CDR3 is 15 residues long. With V trimmed by 6 bases and J by 4 bases, 14 bases remained unmatched. For the CDR3, the DNA is TGCAGCGTCCAACCCCCGGGACAGACTACCTATGGCTACACCTTC. Translating gives CSVQPPGQTTYGYTF.

V is TRBV27 and J is TRBJ2-7; 11 bases match TRBD2. J was trimmed by 4 bases and V by 3 bases; bases with no gene match: 8. The CDR3 covers 16 residues. Germline CDR1 MNHEY, CDR2 SMNVEV (reference sequence). CDR3: CASSFRATSGKYEQYF. CDR3 in DNA: TGTGCCAGCAGTTTCAGAGCGACTAGCGGGAAGTACGAGCAGTACTTC.

This clonotype was recorded many times. The chain joins TRBV29-1 to TRBJ2-1; D not certain. The CDR3 is 12 amino acids. V was shortened by 6 bases and J by 1 base, with 7 bases between the two germline ends. Germline-derived CDR1 and CDR2 are SQVTM and ANQGSEA. Written as DNA, the CDR3 is TGCAGCGTAAGAACTTCCTACAATGAGCAGTTCTTC. Its protein is CSVRTSYNEQFF.

This clonotype turned up a few times. This rearrangement joins TRBV29-1 to TRBJ2-1; D gene uncertain. The CDR3 runs to 12 residues. Per the germline V gene, CDR1 is SQVTM and CDR2 is ANQGSEA. V was clipped by 2 bases and J by 9 bases, with 11 bases between them. This chain's CDR3 is CSVEWELGEQFF. In DNA form, the CDR3 reads TGCAGCGTTGAATGGGAACTCGGTGAGCAGTTCTTC.

The chain uses TRBV20-1 and TRBJ1-5; D call uncertain. The CDR3 is 13 amino acids. The V gene lost 3 bases and the J gene lost 3 bases, with 9 bases spanning the gap. Germline CDR1 and CDR2: DFQATT and SNEGSKA (reference sequence). The CDR3 loop reads CSASVYNNQPQHF. The CDR3 DNA follows: TGCAGTGCTAGTGTGTATAACAATCAGCCCCAGCATTTT.

The chain combines TRBV20-1 with TRBJ2-7, with a weak D call TRBD1 (6 bases). The CDR3 is 13 residues long. V was shortened by 4 bases and J by 0 bases, with 10 bases between the two germline ends. Germline CDR1 and CDR2: DFQATT and SNEGSKA (reference sequence). The DNA of the CDR3 is TGCAGTGCTATCCGGGACACCTCCTACGAGCAGTACTTC. This translates into CSAIRDTSYEQYF.

Regarding this clonotype: A read error may account for a junction end that differs from germline. This sequence joins TRBV11-2 and TRBJ2-2; 7 bases fit TRBD2. This CDR3 has 16 amino acids. Germline CDR1 is SGHAT and CDR2 is FQNNGV. The DNA for the CDR3 is TGTGCCAACAGCTTAGATCCAGCGGGAAACACCGGGGAGCTGTTTTTT. Translated: CANSLDPAGNTGELFF.

The V call is TRBV2, the J call TRBJ2-1, with D perhaps TRBD1 (5 bases). The CDR3 has 17 residues. V shed 1 base and J shed 0 bases, with 13 bases lying between them. The germline gives CDR1 SNHLY, CDR2 FYNNEI. CDR3 region: CASSEGAGLLSYNEQFF. CDR3 sequence (DNA): TGTGCCAGCAGTGAAGGGGCAGGGCTTCTCTCCTACAATGAGCAGTTCTTC. Supplemented by reference TRBV2 and TRBJ2-1, the full variable domain reads EPEVTQTPSHQVTQMGQEVILRCVPISNHLYFYWYRQILGQKVEFLVSFYNNEISEKSEIFDDQFSVERPDGSNFTLKIRSTKLEDSAMYFCASSEGAGLLSYNEQFFGPGTRLTVL.

In this sample, this clonotype turned up once. This chain uses TRBV20-1 with TRBJ2-1; 14 nucleotides agree with TRBD2. Germline V gene lookup returns CDR1 DFQATT and CDR2 SNEGSKA (reference sequence). The CDR3 is made up of 14 amino acids. J gave up 14 bases and V 6 bases, and 12 bases lay outside the gene matches. CDR3 in amino acids: CSAMGLAGALQEFF. The CDR3 DNA is TGCAGTGCCATGGGACTAGCGGGAGCCCTTCAGGAGTTCTTC.

To note about this clonotype: Given a much more abundant clone one base away, this may be a read error. The genes are TRBV4-1 and TRBJ2-7; tentative D call: TRBD1 (5 bases). V lost 7 bases and J 0 bases, leaving 13 bases between the germline ends. There are 14 residues in the CDR3. Germline V lookup: CDR1 MGHRA, CDR2 YSYEKL. The CDR3 here is CASNHQDSSYEQYF. The CDR3 bases are TGCGCCAGCAACCATCAAGACAGCTCCTACGAGCAGTACTTC.

On this clonotype itself: Germline is not matched at one junction end, which may reflect a read error. The chain has TRBV4-1 and TRBJ2-1, with 10 bases identical to TRBD2. Per germline, CDR1 MGHRA and CDR2 YSYEKL. CDR3 size: 15 residues. The CDR3: CAGSQAGGAGNEQFF. In DNA form, the CDR3 reads TGCGCCGGCAGCCAAGCGGGGGGGGCGGGTAATGAGCAGTTCTTC.

This chain connects TRBV5-6 to TRBJ2-3; TRBD2 aligns across 12 bases. V was pared by 4 bases and J by 4 bases, with 7 bases of the junction left unmatched. CDR3 size: 16 residues. Germline V gene sequence: CDR1 SGHDT, CDR2 YYEEEE. The CDR3 bases are TGTGCCAGCAGCACCCCGGGACTAGCGGGCGCAGATACGCAGTATTTT. Its protein product is CASSTPGLAGADTQYF.

This chain uses TRBV7-3 with TRBJ1-1; perhaps TRBD1 as D (5 bases). Germline CDR1 SGHTA, CDR2 FQGTGA. V gave up 2 bases and J gave up 6 bases, with 19 bases separating them. The CDR3 contains 16 residues. The DNA of the CDR3 is TGTGCCAGCAGCTTATTTCCCGGGGGAGGAGGGTCTGAAGCTTTCTTT. As protein: CASSLFPGGGGSEAFF.

This clonotype was seen at least ten times. The chain recombines TRBV28 with TRBJ2-5; possible D gene TRBD1, 6 bases. This CDR3 is 14 amino acids long. Germline V gene lookup returns CDR1 MDHEN and CDR2 SYDVKM. Trimming left V 7 bases short and J 5 bases short, with 17 bases between. The CDR3 is CASNPTGLGETQYF. CDR3 DNA sequence: TGTGCCAGCAACCCGACAGGACTTGGGGAGACCCAGTACTTC.

This clonotype was observed a few times. Written as DNA, the CDR3 is TGCGCCAGCAGCTTGGCTAACGACCCCTACGAGCAGTACTTC. Protein sequence: CASSLANDPYEQYF. J is TRBJ2-7 and V is TRBV5-1; D is uncertain. The CDR3 runs to 14 residues. Trimming removed 0 bases at V and 2 bases at J, with 9 bases between. CDR1 and CDR2 (germline): SGHRS, YFSETQ.

The chain couples TRBV27 to TRBJ2-7, with D maybe TRBD2 (6 bases). Between the trimmed V and J ends, which lost 5 bases and 1 base, there was a span of 12 bases. CDR1 is MNHEY and CDR2 is SMNVEV in the germline V gene (reference sequence). The CDR3 runs 14 residues. CDR3 residues: CASSPMAGSYEQYF. DNA of the CDR3: TGTGCCAGCAGTCCCATGGCGGGGTCCTACGAGCAGTACTTC.

In this sample, this clonotype turned up a few times. This rearrangement joins TRBV3-1 to TRBJ2-4, with 7 nucleotides matching TRBD1. The end of the DNA is better explained by TRBJ2-5, so the J call may be wrong. This CDR3 region has 17 residues. Per germline, CDR1 LGHDT and CDR2 YNNKEL (reference sequence). Here the CDR3 reads CASSQEPPGQRPKTQYF. The CDR3 nucleotides read TGTGCCAGCAGCCAAGAGCCGCCGGGACAGAGACCCAAGACCCAGTACTTC.

There are many counts of this clonotype. This chain uses TRBV4-2 with TRBJ2-7; D not resolved. Looked up from germline, CDR1 is LGHNA and CDR2 is YNFKEQ. The CDR3 has 16 residues. Trimming pared 1 base from V and 2 bases from J, leaving 15 bases between. The chain's CDR3 is CASSQGLGPSTYEQYF. For the CDR3, the DNA is TGTGCCAGCAGCCAAGGATTGGGTCCCTCAACCTACGAGCAGTACTTC.

This clonotype turned up a few times. The chain joins TRBV4-1 to TRBJ1-1; weak D call: TRBD1 (5 bases). With 3 bases removed from V and 7 bases from J, the gap between germline ends came to 15 bases. The CDR3 is 14 residues long. CDR1 is MGHRA and CDR2 is YSYEKL in the germline V gene. The CDR3 is CASSQDTGEIEAFF. In nucleotides, the CDR3 is TGCGCCAGCAGCCAGGACACGGGGGAGATTGAAGCTTTCTTT.

This chain uses TRBV2 with TRBJ1-1, with D unclear. V dropped 1 base and J dropped 13 bases, with 13 bases sitting between them. This CDR3 contains 12 residues. CDR1 SNHLY and CDR2 FYNNEI come from the germline V gene. The CDR3 DNA reads as TGTGCCAGCAGTGAAGGTTACAAAGGAGTTTTCTTT. It is translated as CASSEGYKGVFF. The full variable domain, completed using reference TRBV2 and TRBJ1-1, is EPEVTQTPSHQVTQMGQEVILRCVPISNHLYFYWYRQILGQKVEFLVSFYNNEISEKSEIFDDQFSVERPDGSNFTLKIRSTKLEDSAMYFCASSEGYKGVFFGQGTRLTVV.

This clonotype was picked up a small number of times. V usage is TRBV29-1 and J usage is TRBJ2-5; 11 nucleotides match TRBD2. Germline CDR1 and CDR2: SQVTM and ANQGSEA. V lost 3 bases, J lost 0 bases, and 9 bases stayed unmatched. The CDR3 loop spans 17 amino acids. The CDR3 DNA follows: TGCAGCGTTGATGCGGGACTAGCGGACGGAGACCAAGAGACCCAGTACTTC. Encoded protein: CSVDAGLADGDQETQYF.

The sample holds a few counts of this clonotype. The gene calls are TRBV3-1 and TRBJ2-5, with D uncertain. CDR1 LGHDT and CDR2 YNNKEL come from the germline V gene (reference sequence). Trimming stripped 0 bases from V and 11 bases from J, with 13 bases between. This CDR3 contains 13 residues. This CDR3 reads CASSQEYEVGQYF. DNA for the CDR3: TGTGCCAGCAGCCAAGAGTACGAGGTGGGGCAGTACTTC.

This clonotype was counted only a few times. The chain uses TRBV25-1 and TRBJ1-4; D is uncertain. The CDR3 sequence is 16 residues long. The germline gives CDR1 MGHDK, CDR2 SYGVNS. Deletions cut 6 bases from V and 3 bases from J, with 17 bases between. CDR3 protein: CASSPGATGANEKLFF. CDR3 coding DNA: TGTGCCAGCAGCCCGGGCGCCACCGGGGCTAATGAAAAACTGTTTTTT.

This clonotype was seen a handful of times. The chain carries TRBV7-6 and TRBJ2-7; D is perhaps TRBD2 (6 bases). Deletions cut 5 bases from V and 0 bases from J, with 14 bases between. The CDR3 runs to 15 residues. CDR1 and CDR2 (germline): SGHVS, FNYEAQ. The CDR3 coding sequence is TGTGCCAGCAGCCGGGGGACTTTGAGCTCCTACGAGCAGTACTTC. Translated, it gives CASSRGTLSSYEQYF.

This chain uses TRBV4-1 with TRBJ2-3, with 11 bases lining up with TRBD2. Germline V lookup: CDR1 MGHRA, CDR2 YSYEKL. The CDR3 has 19 residues. V was pared by 2 bases and J by 4 bases, with 14 bases of the junction left unmatched. The CDR3 here is CASSQTLGLAVTGPDTQYF. The CDR3 DNA reads TGCGCCAGCAGCCAAACCCTGGGACTAGCGGTCACAGGGCCAGATACGCAGTATTTT.

This clonotype was detected only a few times. The V call is TRBV6-6, the J call TRBJ2-7; TRBD1 agrees at 8 bases. The CDR3 totals 16 residues. The ends lost 6 bases at V and 7 bases at J; junction bases unmatched: 17. Germline V gene lookup returns CDR1 MNHNY and CDR2 SVGAGI (reference sequence). CDR3 in DNA: TGTGCCAGCAGGGGGATTCCGGGACAGGAGGCGGAGGAGCAGTACTTC. Translating gives CASRGIPGQEAEEQYF.

Comments on this clonotype: This may arise from a read error, as a much more abundant clone is one base away. The chain recombines TRBV9 with TRBJ2-3, with D possibly being TRBD1 or TRBD2 (5 bases each). From germline, CDR1 is SGDLS and CDR2 YYNGEE. The length of the CDR3 is 15 residues. CDR3 region: CASSVAGPPTDAQYF. The CDR3 coding sequence is TGTGCCAGCAGCGTAGCGGGGCCGCCCACAGATGCGCAGTATTTT. The whole variable domain, remainder taken from reference TRBV9 and TRBJ2-3, is DSGVTQTPKHLITATGQRVTLRCSPRSGDLSVYWYQQSLDQGLQFLIQYYNGEERAKGNILERFSAQQFPDLHSELNLSSLELGDSALYFCASSVAGPPTDAQYFGPGTRLTVL.